The rows below give T cell receptor beta chains drawn from one sample of a study of blood T cell repertoires in COVID-19. Method: immunoSEQ multiplex PCR; TCRdb's copy keeps in-frame clones and lacks some. The repertoire consists of approximately 180,000 clones, with more than 75% occurring once and the leading ten covering 5% to 6.5%. Material for sequencing was peripheral blood. All receptors come from a man aged 35-49 years with active or convalescent COVID-19. CDR3s include the opening cysteine and the closing phenylalanine or tryptophan. A D gene is named only where the DNA matches it firmly. Rows may omit the clone size; those that give it use once, few, many or a size class.

.	TRBV5-1	TRBJ1-6	.	TGCGCCAGCAGCTTTTCGGGACACCGGAATTCACCCCTCCACTTT	CASSFSGHRNSPLHF
.	TRBV7-2	TRBJ1-2	TRBD1	TGTGCCAGCAGCCAAGGACAGGGGCCCTACTATGGCTACACCTTC	CASSQGQGPYYGYTF
.	TRBV7-9	TRBJ1-5	TRBD1	TGTGCCAGCAGCCCCGGGACAGGGTTGGATCGCAATCAGCCCCAGCATTTT	CASSPGTGLDRNQPQHF
.	TRBV7-2	TRBJ2-1	TRBD2	TGTGCCAGCAGCCCACTAGCGGGGGTTTACAATGAGCAGTTCTTC	CASSPLAGVYNEQFF
.	TRBV27	TRBJ1-5	.	TGTGCCAGCAGGGTAACAGGGCCCCCAGGGCCCCAGCATTTT	CASRVTGPPGPQHF
.	TRBV27	TRBJ1-3	.	TGTGCCAGCAGTTTATCCATTGGAAACACCATATATTTT	CASSLSIGNTIYF
.	TRBV5-1	TRBJ2-5	.	TGCGCCAGCAGCTCAACCAGGGGTTTAGTCGAGACCCAGTACTTC	CASSSTRGLVETQYF
.	TRBV6-1	TRBJ2-7	.	TGTGCCAGCAGTGAGCAACTATGGGAGCAGTACTTC	CASSEQLWEQYF
.	TRBV29-1	TRBJ2-2	TRBD2	TGCAGCGTTGACAGCGGGGGGAACACCGGGGAGCTGTTTTTT	CSVDSGGNTGELFF
once	TRBV19	TRBJ1-4	.	TGTGCCAGTAGTATATGGGCCGGCAACGAAAAACTGTTTTTT	CASSIWAGNEKLFF
.	TRBV7-2	TRBJ2-1	TRBD1	TGTGCCAGCAGGCGGGACAGGTCTTACAATGAGCAGTTCTTC	CASRRDRSYNEQFF
.	TRBV28	TRBJ1-5	.	TGTGCCAGCAGTTTGGTGGGCGGGGATAGCAATCAGCCCCAGCATTTT	CASSLVGGDSNQPQHF
.	TRBV27	TRBJ2-1	TRBD2	TGTGCCAGCAGGGAAACTAGCGGTCATGAGCAGTTCTTC	CASRETSGHEQFF
.	TRBV7-2	TRBJ2-1	TRBD1	TGTGCCAGCAGCCCACGATTGGACAGGGACCATGAGCAGTTCTTC	CASSPRLDRDHEQFF